This T cell receptor beta chain stems from a study of CD8 T cells in Susac syndrome (dated by TCRdb to the late 2010s). Concerning the study at large: Whether CD8+ T cell activation and differentiation in Susac syndrome was antigen driven was tested using repertoire sequencing. The clonality of the CD8+ T cell repertoire was compared across over 9 healthy donors, roughly 14 Susac syndrome patients and roughly 15 multiple sclerosis patients. General study outcomes and caveats: The study acknowledged that relatively few individuals were included in the TCR sequencing and HLA analysis.

On this clonotype: The antigen it binds to is not known. Base qualities are missing; no much larger clone stands one base away.

RNA was extracted using the RNeasy kit, and roughly 0.5 to 1 ug of the RNA was reverse transcribed with random hexamers. The immunoSEQ multiplex PCR assay, covering 54 Vbeta and 13 Jbeta segments, was used to amplify TCR beta CDR3 regions. Bias from PCR amplification was corrected by using a synthetic template baseline for primer optimization and for computational correction. The original methods were these. Reads were assigned to V, D and J genes according to IMGT and analyzed in immunoSEQ Analyzer, with only productive sequences retained. Clonality was calculated as one minus the Shannon entropy normalized by log2 of the number of productive unique sequences. For each patient and control, public and private clones were evaluated within the 100 most prevalent clones. A clone was defined as Susac-specific if it was absent from the healthy and MS cohorts, from roughly 990 published viral clones and from other ImmuneACCESS disease sequences. TCRdb reworked the public reads: Q25 trimming with fastp, MiXCR clone assembly, productive beta chains retained. Merged by CDR3 protein, the rows form single entries marked with the most common genes and DNA. TCRdb's processing, not the authors' own work, is the source of the V and J calls. In this sample the table shows about 73,000 distinct CDR3 sequences, about 95% of which occur a single time. The biggest ten clones account for just under 0.4% of the sample.

Peripheral blood CD8+ and CD4+ T cells from healthy donors, Susac syndrome patients and multiple sclerosis patients were profiled by high-throughput TCR beta sequencing. Multiple sclerosis controls were treatment-naive patients with stable or active relapsing-remitting disease fulfilling revised McDonald criteria. Bulk CD8+ and CD4+ T cells were purified by magnetic negative isolation, whereas CD8+ TEMRA cells were enriched by FACS. Blood was collected in EDTA tubes and processed within 24 hours, with PBMCs isolated through density gradient centrifugation. PBMCs intended for TCR sequencing were cryopreserved in liquid nitrogen and were subsequently thawed in a 37 degrees C water bath. A purity of at least 90% was achieved for sorted or isolated CD4+, CD8+ and CD8+ TEMRA cells. V is clipped by 0 bases and J by 9 bases, and the sequence between their germline boundaries is 13 bases long. The CDR3 holds 13 amino acids from the cysteine to the phenylalanine. Solely the CDR3 DNA is kept, with 39 bases framed from the first base. CDR1 SGHRS and CDR2 YFSETQ are derived from the germline V gene.

The material sequenced was CD8+ T cells from PBMCs. This clonotype originated in a human donor with multiple sclerosis. This chain joins TRBV5-1 to TRBJ2-7, with the D gene uncertain. The CDR3 corresponds to CASSLEIGKVQYF. The DNA sequence is as follows: TGCGCCAGCAGCTTGGAGATAGGGAAGGTGCAGTACTTC.